Listed here is a single T cell receptor beta chain. The antigen is undetermined. Libraries were prepared by immunoSEQ multiplex PCR; TCRdb keeps only in-frame clonotypes and omits some of them. The profile shows approximately 22,000 clones, about 84% of them singletons. The record originates from a study of lymphopenia after photon versus proton radiotherapy. General study points: Under photons, naive T cells and diversity fell while effector/memory populations rose.

V lost 5 bases to trimming and J lost 0 bases; unmatched junction nucleotides: 8. The CDR3 length is 18 residues. Germline values: CDR1 LNHDA, CDR2 SQIVND (reference sequence). The clonotype comes from a woman aged 70-85 years with pancreatic cancer. The sample in question was peripheral blood, obtained from a patient treated with proton-based radiotherapy. The chain carries TRBV19 and TRBJ2-1, with 12 bases fitting TRBD2. The CDR3 DNA sequence: TGTGCCAGTAGTTTAAGGACTAGCGGGACAGGCTCCTACAATGAGCAGTTCTTC. Translating it yields CASSLRTSGTGSYNEQFF. Variable domain in full (rest from reference TRBV19 and TRBJ2-1): DGGITQSPKYLFRKEGQNVTLSCEQNLNHDAMYWYRQDPGQGLRLIYYSQIVNDFQKGDIAEGYSVSREKKESFPLTVTSAQKNPTAFYLCASSLRTSGTGSYNEQFFGPGTRLTVL.